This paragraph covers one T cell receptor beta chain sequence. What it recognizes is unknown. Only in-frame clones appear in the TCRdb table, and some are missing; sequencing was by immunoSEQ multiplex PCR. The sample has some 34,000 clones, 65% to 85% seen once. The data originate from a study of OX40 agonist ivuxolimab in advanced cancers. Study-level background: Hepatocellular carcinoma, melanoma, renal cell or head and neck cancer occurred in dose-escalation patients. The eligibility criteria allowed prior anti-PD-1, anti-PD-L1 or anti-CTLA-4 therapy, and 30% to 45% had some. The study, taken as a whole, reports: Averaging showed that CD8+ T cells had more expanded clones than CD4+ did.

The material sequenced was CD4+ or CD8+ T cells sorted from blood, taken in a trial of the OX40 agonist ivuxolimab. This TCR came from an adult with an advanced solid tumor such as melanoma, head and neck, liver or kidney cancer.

As DNA, the CDR3 is TGTGCCATCAGTGACACTAGCGGGACCCACTGGGAGACCCAGTACTTC. Its protein is CAISDTSGTHWETQYF. The rearrangement uses TRBV10-3 and TRBJ2-5, with 10 bases identical to TRBD2. The CDR3 loop spans 16 amino acids. Trimming took 3 bases from V and 5 from J; bases not matched to a gene: 9. The V gene's germline CDR1 is ENHRY and CDR2 SYGVKD.